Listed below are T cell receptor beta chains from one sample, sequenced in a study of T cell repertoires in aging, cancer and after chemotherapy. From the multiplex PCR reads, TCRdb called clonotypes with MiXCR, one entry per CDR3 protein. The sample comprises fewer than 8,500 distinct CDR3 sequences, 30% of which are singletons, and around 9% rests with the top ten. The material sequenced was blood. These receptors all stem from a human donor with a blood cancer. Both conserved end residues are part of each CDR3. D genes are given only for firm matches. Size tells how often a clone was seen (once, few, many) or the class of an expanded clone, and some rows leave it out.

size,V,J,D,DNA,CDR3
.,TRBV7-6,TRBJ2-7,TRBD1,TGTGCCAGCAGCTTAGGGGGACAGGTTTTCGAGCAGTACTTC,CASSLGGQVFEQYF
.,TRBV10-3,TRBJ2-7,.,TGTGCCATCAGTGACCCCGGGGGGCGTGTTTCCTACGAGCAGTACTTC,CAISDPGGRVSYEQYF
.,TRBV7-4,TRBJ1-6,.,TGTGCCAGCAGCTTAGATCCAGGGAGCCCGAATTCACCCCTCCACTTT,CASSLDPGSPNSPLHF
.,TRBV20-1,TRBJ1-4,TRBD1,TGCAGTGCTATAGGAAGGGGGCGATCGGCCCCTAATGAAAAACTGTTTTTT,CSAIGRGRSAPNEKLFF
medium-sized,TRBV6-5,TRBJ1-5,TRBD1,TGTGCCAGCAGCAACAGGGGGCCCAATCAGCCCCAGCATTTT,CASSNRGPNQPQHF
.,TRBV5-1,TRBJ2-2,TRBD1,TGCGCCAGCAGCGGGACAGGGACTTACACCGGGGAGCTGTTTTTT,CASSGTGTYTGELFF
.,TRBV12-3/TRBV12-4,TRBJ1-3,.,TGTGCCAGCAGTTTAGAGGGCCGCTCTGGAAACACCATATATTTT,CASSLEGRSGNTIYF
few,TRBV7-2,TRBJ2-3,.,TGTGCCAGCAGCTTAGGGGCAGGGAGACTAGATACGCAGTATTTT,CASSLGAGRLDTQYF
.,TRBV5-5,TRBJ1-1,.,TGTGCCAGCAGCCCATACATGAACACTGAAGCTTTCTTT,CASSPYMNTEAFF
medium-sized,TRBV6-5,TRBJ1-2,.,TGTGCCAGCAGCAGTTATGGCGGGGCTGGCTACACCTTC,CASSSYGGAGYTF
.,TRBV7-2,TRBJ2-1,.,TGTGCCAGCAGCTCCTGGGAACAGGTGCCTTACAATGAGCAGTTCTTC,CASSSWEQVPYNEQFF
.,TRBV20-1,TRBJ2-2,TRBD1,TGCAGTGCTAGAGATCAATCAGGGGGCAAGGCCGGGGAGCTGTTTTTT,CSARDQSGGKAGELFF
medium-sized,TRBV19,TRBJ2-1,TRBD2,TGTGCCAGTAGCTCGGGGGGTCAAGGGATCAATGAGCAGTTCTTC,CASSSGGQGINEQFF
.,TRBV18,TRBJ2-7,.,TGTGCCAGCTCACCAACAGGGTCCGAGCAGTACTTC,CASSPTGSEQYF
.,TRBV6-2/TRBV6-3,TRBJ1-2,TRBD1,TGTGCCAGCAGAGTAACAGGGGCCCATGGCTACACCTTC,CASRVTGAHGYTF
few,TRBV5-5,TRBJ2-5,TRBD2,TGTGCCAGCAGCTTCGGTATCCTAGCGGGGCCCCAAGAGACCCAGTACTTC,CASSFGILAGPQETQYF
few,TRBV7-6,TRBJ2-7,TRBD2,TGTGCCAGCAGTAAGACTAGCGGCGAGACCTACGAGCAGTACTTC,CASSKTSGETYEQYF
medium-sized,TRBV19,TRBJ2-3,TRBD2,TGTGCCAGTAGCCTCGGGACTAGCGGGGGACACACAGATACGCAGTATTTT,CASSLGTSGGHTDTQYF
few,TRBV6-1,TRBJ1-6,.,TGTGCCAGCAGTGGAGGAGGGGATAATTCACCCCTCCACTTT,CASSGGGDNSPLHF
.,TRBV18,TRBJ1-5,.,TGTGCCAGCTCACCGGGTGGGGGGTCGTATCAGCCCCAGCATTTT,CASSPGGGSYQPQHF
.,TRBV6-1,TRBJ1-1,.,TGTGCCAGCAGTGATCAAGCCTTGAACACTGAAGCTTTCTTT,CASSDQALNTEAFF
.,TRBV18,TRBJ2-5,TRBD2,TGTGCCAGCTCCCACGAGCGGGGGGGCCGATCTGAGACCCAGTACTTC,CASSHERGGRSETQYF
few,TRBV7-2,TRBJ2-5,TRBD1,TGTGCCAGCAGCTTAGCTGGGGCAGGGGGTGGAGAGACCCAGTACTTC,CASSLAGAGGGETQYF
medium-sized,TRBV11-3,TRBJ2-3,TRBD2,TGTGCCAGCAGCTTAAAGCGGGAGATCACAGATACGCAGTATTTT,CASSLKREITDTQYF
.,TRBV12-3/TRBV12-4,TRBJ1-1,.,TGTGCCAGCAGTCGACAAACAGGGAAAATTGAAGCTTTCTTT,CASSRQTGKIEAFF
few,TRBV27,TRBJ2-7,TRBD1,TGTGCCAGCAGTCCCCAGAGGCTCACAGGGGGTAGGGAGCAGTACTTC,CASSPQRLTGGREQYF
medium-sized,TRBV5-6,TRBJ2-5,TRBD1,TGTGCCAGCAGCTTGCCAGGGGGCCGGTACCAAGAGACCCAGTACTTC,CASSLPGGRYQETQYF
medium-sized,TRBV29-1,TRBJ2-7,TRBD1,TGCAGCGCGCTACAGGGGGCTTTCTCGAACGAGCAGTACTTC,CSALQGAFSNEQYF
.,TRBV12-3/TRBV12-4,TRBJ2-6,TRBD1,TGTGCCAGCAGTCCCGGGACAGGGACCTCTGGGGCCAACGTCCTGACTTTC,CASSPGTGTSGANVLTF
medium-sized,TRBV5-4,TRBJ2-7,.,TGTGCCAGCAGCTTGGCTATGGGATCCTACGAGCAGTACTTC,CASSLAMGSYEQYF
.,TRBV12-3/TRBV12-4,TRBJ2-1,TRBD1,TGTGCCAGCAGCCTCAGGGGGTCCCAATACAATGAGCAGTTCTTC,CASSLRGSQYNEQFF
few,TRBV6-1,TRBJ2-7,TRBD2,TGTGCCAGCGGGAGGGAGTATCTCTACGAGCAGTACTTC,CASGREYLYEQYF
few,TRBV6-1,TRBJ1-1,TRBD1,TGTGCCACAACGACCGACAGGGATTCGGGTGAAGCTTTCTTT,CATTTDRDSGEAFF
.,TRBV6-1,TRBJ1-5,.,TGTGCCAGCAGTGAATATAGGGGATCGTGGCCCCAGCATTTT,CASSEYRGSWPQHF
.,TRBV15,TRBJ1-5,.,TGTGCCACCAGCAGAGATACACCGCAGGGGAATCAGCCCCAGCATTTT,CATSRDTPQGNQPQHF
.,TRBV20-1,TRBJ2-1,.,TGCAGTGCTTTCCTAGCGAACAAAGACAATGAGCAGTTCTTC,CSAFLANKDNEQFF
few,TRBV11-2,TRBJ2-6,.,TGTGCCAGCACAACTTTTTACAGGGCCAAGGGAGCTGGGGCCAACGTCCTGACTTTC,CASTTFYRAKGAGANVLTF
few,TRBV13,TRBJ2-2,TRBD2,TGTGCCAGCAGCTTCATGTCGGGGGGAATCACCGGGGAGCTGTTTTTT,CASSFMSGGITGELFF
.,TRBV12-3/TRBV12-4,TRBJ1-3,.,TGTGCCAGCAGCCCCCATACCGGAAACACCATATATTTT,CASSPHTGNTIYF
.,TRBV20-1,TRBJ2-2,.,TGCAGTGCTAGATCCGGGGCCGACCCCGGGGAGCTGTTTTTT,CSARSGADPGELFF
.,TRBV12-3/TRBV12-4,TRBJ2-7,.,TGTGCTAGTGGTGGGGAGGCAGGACTAAGGTCCTACGAGCAGTACTTC,CASGGEAGLRSYEQYF
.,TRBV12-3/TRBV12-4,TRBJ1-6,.,TGTGCCAGCAGTCGTAGCGGGCAGGGGAATCAATCACCCCTCCACTTT,CASSRSGQGNQSPLHF
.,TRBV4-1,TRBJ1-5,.,TGCGCCAGCAGCCAAGATCAAGGCCGGTACAATCAGCCCCAGCATTTT,CASSQDQGRYNQPQHF
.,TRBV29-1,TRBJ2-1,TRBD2,TGCAGCGCCCAAATACGGACTAGCGGGGAAGAGCAGTTCTTC,CSAQIRTSGEEQFF
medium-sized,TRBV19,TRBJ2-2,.,TGTGCCAGTAGTATAGATTCAAGGGTCACCGGGGAGCTGTTTTTT,CASSIDSRVTGELFF
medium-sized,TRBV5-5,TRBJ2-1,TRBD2,TGTGCCAGCAGCTTGGGGCTAGCGGGGTACAATGAGCAGTTCTTC,CASSLGLAGYNEQFF